This T cell receptor (beta chain) is from a study of T cell responses to AZD1222 COVID-19 vaccine. Method: immunoSEQ multiplex PCR; TCRdb's copy keeps in-frame clones and lacks some. This table holds 90,000 to 130,000 clones, nearly 90% found once. J was trimmed by 3 bases and V by 4 bases; bases with no gene match: 12. This CDR3 comprises 17 residues. Germline CDR1 reads SGHTA; CDR2 reads FQGTGA. The sequence derives from an adult in good health. The chain links TRBV7-3 to TRBJ1-2; 9 bases align to TRBD1. The material was peripheral blood, obtained on day 0 of AZD1222 vaccination. The CDR3 DNA reads as TGTGCCAGCAGCTCACCGGGACAGGGAGTGGGGGACTATGGCTACACCTTC. Its protein is CASSSPGQGVGDYGYTF.